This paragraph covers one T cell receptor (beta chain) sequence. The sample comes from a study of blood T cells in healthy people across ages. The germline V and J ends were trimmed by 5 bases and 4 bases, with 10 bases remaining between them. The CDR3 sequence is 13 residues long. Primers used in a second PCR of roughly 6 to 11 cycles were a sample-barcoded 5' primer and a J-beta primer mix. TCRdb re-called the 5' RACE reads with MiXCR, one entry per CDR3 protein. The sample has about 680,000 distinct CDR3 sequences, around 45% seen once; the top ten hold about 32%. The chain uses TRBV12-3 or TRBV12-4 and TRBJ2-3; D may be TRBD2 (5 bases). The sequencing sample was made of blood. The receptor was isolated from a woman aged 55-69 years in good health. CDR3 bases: TGTGCCAGCAGTATCCATAGCGCAGATACGCAGTATTTT. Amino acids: CASSIHSADTQYF.